This T cell receptor beta chain was observed in a study of post-analysis software for immune sequencing data. At the level of the study: The courses of disease that were included comprised relapsing-remitting, secondary progressive and progressive-relapsing multiple sclerosis.

General study results and limits: Analysis by F measure revealed that same-batch samples clustered strongly together. Compared with controls, patients had more of about five TRBV segments, including TRBV5-6, TRBV5-1 and TRBV20-1. Significantly lower normalized Chao1 diversity was found in patients with multiple sclerosis relative to controls.

Per the germline V gene, CDR1 is MNHEY and CDR2 is SVGAGI. The trim removed 0 bases at V and 9 bases at J, leaving 6 bases unmatched. This CDR3 has 16 residues. There are a few counts of this clonotype. Its specificity is not known. Unique molecular identifiers had been added to the TCR beta cDNA libraries. Input of about 0.9 to 10 million T cells yielded approximately 500,000 cDNA molecules. TCRdb called the PCR reads again in MiXCR, with one record for every CDR3 protein. The table records hundreds of thousands of distinct CDR3 sequences, approximately 30% of them present only once. The receptor was isolated from a girl under 18 with multiple sclerosis. Material for sequencing was blood. This chain uses TRBV6-5 with TRBJ2-1, with 12 nucleotides matching TRBD2. For the CDR3, the DNA is TGTGCCAGCAGTTACTCGCCTAGCGGGGGGGCGGCTGAGCAGTTCTTC. Translation: CASSYSPSGGAAEQFF.